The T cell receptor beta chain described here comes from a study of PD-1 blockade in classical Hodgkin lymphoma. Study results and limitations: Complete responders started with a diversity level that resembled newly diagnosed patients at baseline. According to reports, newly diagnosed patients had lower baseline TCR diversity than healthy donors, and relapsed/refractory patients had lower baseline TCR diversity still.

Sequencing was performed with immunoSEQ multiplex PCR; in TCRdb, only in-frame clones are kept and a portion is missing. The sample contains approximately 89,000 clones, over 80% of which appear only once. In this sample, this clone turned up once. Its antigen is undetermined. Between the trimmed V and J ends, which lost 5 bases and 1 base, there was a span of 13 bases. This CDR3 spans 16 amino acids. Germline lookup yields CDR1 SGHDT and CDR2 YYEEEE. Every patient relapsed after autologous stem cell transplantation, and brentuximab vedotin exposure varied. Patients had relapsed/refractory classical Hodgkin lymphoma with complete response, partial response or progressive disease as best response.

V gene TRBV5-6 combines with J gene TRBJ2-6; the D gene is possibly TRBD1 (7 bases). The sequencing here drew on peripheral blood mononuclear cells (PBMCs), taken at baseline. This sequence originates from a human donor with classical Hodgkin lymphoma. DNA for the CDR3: TGTGCCAGCAGGGAGGGGGCGGCATCTGGGGCCAACGTCCTGACTTTC. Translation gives CASREGAASGANVLTF.